This T cell receptor beta chain was identified in a study of CD8+CD57+ T cells in acquired aplastic anemia. Study-level findings and limits: Patients and controls shared nearly 30 CD8+ CDR3 sequences, which appeared highly expressed in patients and within their immunodominant clones.

Concerning this clonotype itself: The target antigen is unknown. The conserved phenylalanine or tryptophan is not found at the CDR3 terminus, so this likely reflects a read error.

Genomic DNA, serving as template, underwent TCR beta VDJ and CDR3 profiling. TCRdb re-analysed the reads in MiXCR, keeping a single row per CDR3 protein. The table includes roughly 64,000 distinct CDR3 sequences, about 54% detected once. CDR1 KGHSH and CDR2 LQKENI come from the germline V gene. The CDR3 extends over 16 amino acids. Trimming took 1 base from V and 6 from J, leaving 15 bases between them. The sequence was obtained from a human donor in good health, serving as a control. V is TRBV18 and J is TRBJ2-2; D gene unclear. Source material: sorted CD4+, CD8+, or CD8+CD57+ T cells (not recorded which) from PBMCs. The CDR3 DNA sequence: TGTGCCAGCTCACCACGGTCAGCCAATAAGCCCGGGGAGCTGTTTTGT. Translating gives CASSPRSANKPGELFC.